These 21 T cell receptor beta chains came from one sample sequenced in a study of cytomegalovirus exposure and HLA in healthy donors. Primers for the PCR totalled 60 Vbeta and 13 Jbeta. TCRdb's copy holds only in-frame clones and misses some; the assay was immunoSEQ multiplex PCR. The data hold around 150,000 clones, with under 70% observed a single time. Sequencing was performed on PBMCs. The receptors were gathered from a woman younger than 45 in good health and CMV-seropositive.

The chain joins TRBV9 to TRBJ1-4, with TRBD1 identical over 7 bases. This CDR3 has 16 residues. V lost 0 bases to trimming and J lost 12 bases; unmatched junction nucleotides: 14. CDR1 and CDR2 (germline): SGDLS, YYNGEE. The DNA of the CDR3 is TGTGCCAGCAGCGTAGTAGGACCGGGACAGCAAGAAGAACTGTTTTTT. Its translation is CASSVVGPGQQEELFF.

This clone was counted between two and nine times. The chain uses TRBV19 and TRBJ1-1, with D perhaps TRBD1 (6 bases). Germline CDR1 and CDR2: LNHDA and SQIVND (reference sequence). This CDR3 region has 13 residues. Trimming shortened V by 2 bases and J by 8 bases, and 12 bases separated the two germline ends. This CDR3 is CASSIRQGKEAFF. CDR3 nucleotides: TGTGCCAGTAGTATACGGCAGGGGAAGGAAGCTTTCTTT.

The rearrangement links TRBV18 to TRBJ1-5, with no clear D. Per the germline V gene, CDR1 is KGHSH and CDR2 is LQKENI. The CDR3 totals 17 residues. Trimming pared 2 bases from V and 1 base from J, leaving 15 bases between. The CDR3 DNA follows: TGTGCCAGCTCACCATCGAGGGTGGGTTTAAGCAATCAGCCCCAGCATTTT. Translation gives CASSPSRVGLSNQPQHF.

CDR3 in DNA: TGTGCCATCAGTGGGAAAAAGGACTCCAACACCGGGGAGCTGTTTTTT. Protein: CAISGKKDSNTGELFF. The V gene is TRBV10-3, the J gene TRBJ2-2, with D perhaps matching TRBD2 (5 bases). This CDR3 contains 16 residues. Germline-derived CDR1 and CDR2 are ENHRY and SYGVKD. V gave up 4 bases and J gave up 2 bases, with 14 bases separating them.

CDR3 in DNA: TGTGCCAGCAGTTTACTAGCGGGGGGGAGCTCCTACGAGCAGTACTTC. Amino acid sequence: CASSLLAGGSSYEQYF. The chain links TRBV27 to TRBJ2-7; 12 bases agree with TRBD2. Germline lookup yields CDR1 MNHEY and CDR2 SMNVEV (reference sequence). V gave up 2 bases and J gave up 0 bases; unmatched junction bases: 2. The CDR3 spans 16 residues.

This chain's CDR3 is CASSYGGLALDTQYF. CDR3 sequence (DNA): TGTGCCAGCAGTTACGGGGGACTAGCTCTTGATACGCAGTATTTT. The chain has TRBV6-5 and TRBJ2-3; 9 bases line up with TRBD2. The CDR3 runs 15 residues. The V and J ends lost 2 bases and 6 bases, in that order; junction bases with no gene match: 6. The germline V gene has CDR1 MNHEY and CDR2 SVGAGI.

V gene TRBV11-3 combines with J gene TRBJ1-6; 10 bases are a match to TRBD1. This CDR3 comprises 16 residues. The germline V gene has CDR1 SGHNT and CDR2 YENEEA. V trimming: 5 bases; J trimming: 7 bases; junction bases outside the gene matches: 8. CDR3 nucleotide sequence: TGTGCCAGCAGCCAGGACAGGGGGAGGACCAATTCACCCCTCCACTTT. Its translation is CASSQDRGRTNSPLHF.

Worth noting for this clone: Within the sample, other DNA sequences also encode this same CDR3. V usage is TRBV7-9 and J usage is TRBJ2-7; the D is unclear. Trimming removed 1 base at V and 4 bases at J, with 11 bases between. The CDR3 is 14 residues long. The germline V gene has CDR1 SEHNR and CDR2 FQNEAQ (reference sequence). The CDR3 DNA reads as TGTGCCAGCAGCTTAGGAGGTCTTTCGTACGAGCAGTACTTC. Protein sequence: CASSLGGLSYEQYF.

J is TRBJ2-5 and V is TRBV5-1; maybe TRBD2 (6 bases). The J call is in doubt because the DNA end fits TRBJ2-7 better. This CDR3 region has 13 residues. The V gene's germline CDR1 is SGHRS and CDR2 YFSETQ. This CDR3 reads CASSLERAYEQYF. Written as DNA, the CDR3 is TGCGCCAGCAGCTTGGAGCGGGCCTACGAGCAGTACTTC.

This clone was detected a few times. This chain links TRBV6-5 with TRBJ2-1; D is unresolved. V was cut by 4 bases and J by 6 bases, with 4 bases left in between. The germline CDR1 and CDR2 sequences are MNHEY and SVGAGI. The CDR3 consists of 11 residues. For the CDR3, the DNA is TGTGCCAGCAGTTTCCTCAATGAGCAGTTCTTC. Translating gives CASSFLNEQFF.

The chain recombines TRBV28 with TRBJ2-7; TRBD1 might be the D (6 bases). The V end lost 3 bases, the J end lost 1 base, and 16 bases lay between the germline ends. The CDR3 contains 16 residues. CDR1 is MDHEN and CDR2 is SYDVKM in the germline V gene. The CDR3 coding sequence is TGTGCCAGCAGTTTGTGGGGTCGGGACACTTCCTACGAGCAGTACTTC. Amino acids: CASSLWGRDTSYEQYF.

The V and J genes are TRBV11-2 and TRBJ1-1; D gene ambiguous. Germline V lookup: CDR1 SGHAT, CDR2 FQNNGV. There are 14 residues in the CDR3. V was pared by 0 bases and J by 4 bases, with 9 bases between. CDR3 residues: CASSLEIEGTEAFF. The CDR3 DNA reads as TGTGCCAGCAGCTTAGAGATTGAGGGCACTGAAGCTTTCTTT.

The genes are TRBV4-1 and TRBJ2-5, with a possible D match to TRBD2 (6 bases). The germline V gene has CDR1 MGHRA and CDR2 YSYEKL. V lost 6 bases and J lost 7, with 21 bases in between. This CDR3 has 15 residues. CDR3: CASRSLGGSDTTQYF. For the CDR3, the DNA is TGCGCCAGCAGGTCCCTAGGAGGGAGTGACACGACCCAGTACTTC.

The chain carries TRBV7-3 and TRBJ1-6; D possibly corresponds to TRBD1 (5 bases). The V gene lost 6 bases and the J gene lost 1 base, with 10 bases spanning the gap. Germline CDR1 and CDR2: SGHTA and FQGTGA. This CDR3 comprises 15 residues. Here the CDR3 DNA reads TGTGCCAGCAGTTACGACAGATCCTATAATTCACCCCTCCACTTT. Residues: CASSYDRSYNSPLHF.

Here the CDR3 reads CASSLAQRSNEQFF. CDR3 coding DNA: TGTGCCAGCAGCTTAGCGCAGAGGAGCAATGAGCAGTTCTTC. The rearrangement links TRBV7-9 to TRBJ2-1, with unresolved D. The CDR3 covers 14 residues. The V end was cut by 0 bases, the J end by 6 bases, with 9 bases between. Germline assignment: CDR1 SEHNR and CDR2 FQNEAQ (reference sequence).

In this sample, this clone turned up once. This chain connects TRBV7-9 to TRBJ1-5; D unresolved. Germline V gives CDR1 SEHNR, CDR2 FQNEAQ (reference sequence). The V gene lost 1 base and the J gene lost 2 bases, with 15 bases spanning the gap. The CDR3 has 17 amino acids. CDR3 coding DNA: TGTGCCAGCAGCTTAGGATGGGCGGACGGGGGCAATCAGCCCCAGCATTTT. Protein: CASSLGWADGGNQPQHF.

The rearrangement joins TRBV13 to TRBJ2-7; TRBD2 might be the D (6 bases). The CDR3 totals 14 residues. Per germline, CDR1 PRHDT and CDR2 FYEKMQ (reference sequence). The ends were cut back, 4 bases at V and 1 base at J, with 11 bases in the middle. The CDR3 DNA reads TGTGCCAGCAGCTCCGGGACTCGGTCCTACGAGCAGTACTTC. Translating gives CASSSGTRSYEQYF.

This clone was counted a few times. The CDR3 region is CASSLLGIGAGNTIYF. CDR3 DNA sequence: TGCGCCAGCAGCTTGTTGGGGATAGGGGCTGGAAACACCATATATTTT. The rearrangement joins TRBV5-1 to TRBJ1-3, with D possibly being TRBD1 (5 bases). This CDR3 region has 16 residues. Germline V lookup: CDR1 SGHRS, CDR2 YFSETQ. Trimming shortened V by 1 base and J by 2 bases, and 13 bases separated the two germline ends.

The chain has TRBV7-9 and TRBJ1-4, with D maybe TRBD1 (5 bases). The germline V and J ends were trimmed by 2 bases and 6 bases, with 13 bases remaining between them. This CDR3 contains 15 residues. CDR1 and CDR2 (germline): SEHNR, FQNEAQ (reference sequence). The CDR3 sequence: CASSLMGRVDEKLFF. CDR3 nucleotide sequence: TGTGCCAGCAGCTTAATGGGCAGGGTGGATGAAAAACTGTTTTTT.

This chain links TRBV2 with TRBJ1-4; D possibly corresponds to TRBD1 (6 bases). Germline V lookup: CDR1 SNHLY, CDR2 FYNNEI. V was shortened by 4 bases and J by 0 bases, with 12 bases between the two germline ends. The CDR3 runs 16 residues. Here the CDR3 reads CASSVGGAATNEKLFF. CDR3 nucleotide sequence: TGTGCCAGCAGTGTAGGGGGGGCGGCAACTAATGAAAAACTGTTTTTT.

In the case of this clone: Germline is not matched at one junction end, which may reflect a read error. The genes are TRBV4-1 and TRBJ1-5; TRBD1 might be the D (6 bases). CDR1 is MGHRA, CDR2 YSYEKL, per germline. The length of the CDR3 is 13 residues. The CDR3 DNA follows: TGCGCCAGCAGCCAAGCCCTCGCCGGGACACCTGATTTT. Its protein product is CASSQALAGTPDF.